A selection of T cell receptor beta chains follows, all from one sample in a study of PD-1 blockade in classical Hodgkin lymphoma. Some clones are missing from TCRdb's copy, which holds only in-frame ones; the method was immunoSEQ multiplex PCR. The data contain about 100,000 clones, approximately 90% of them singletons. Material: peripheral blood mononuclear cells (PBMCs), obtained before the second cycle of nivolumab. Receptor source: a human donor with classical Hodgkin lymphoma. The CDR3 runs from the conserved cysteine through the conserved F or W. D genes are given only for firm matches. Not every row has a clone size; where given, it reads once, few, many or a size class.

abundance	d_gene	v_gene	j_gene	CDR3nt	CDR3aa
-	TRBD1	TRBV6-5	TRBJ1-2	TGTGCCAGCAGCACAGGGGGCGTTGATTTTTATGGCTACACCTTC	CASSTGGVDFYGYTF
-	TRBD1	TRBV5-1	TRBJ2-1	TGCGCCAGCAGCCCGGGACAGGCCTTTACCTACAATGAGCAGTTCTTC	CASSPGQAFTYNEQFF
-	-	TRBV7-9	TRBJ2-1	TGTGCCAGCAGGTTAGAAGGGGATGAGCAGTTCTTC	CASRLEGDEQFF
-	TRBD1	TRBV29-1	TRBJ1-3	TGCAGCGGCGGGACAGCCTCTGGAAACACCATATATTTT	CSGGTASGNTIYF
-	-	TRBV28	TRBJ2-5	TGTGCCAGCAGTTTACTGGAGACCCAGTACTTC	CASSLLETQYF
-	TRBD1	TRBV27	TRBJ2-7	TGTGCCAGCAGTCCCGGGACAGGGCTTTACGAGCAGTACTTC	CASSPGTGLYEQYF
-	-	TRBV19	TRBJ1-2	TGTGCCGTCGGGACCCGAGGGTATGGCTACACCTTC	CAVGTRGYGYTF
-	-	TRBV5-4	TRBJ1-4	TGTGCCAGCAGCTTGATTAATGAAAAACTGTTTTTT	CASSLINEKLFF
-	TRBD2	TRBV18	TRBJ2-1	TGTGCCAGCTCACTCCCAACTAGCGGGCCCTACAATGAGCAGTTCTTC	CASSLPTSGPYNEQFF
-	-	TRBV7-9	TRBJ2-2	TGTGCCAGCAGCTCCCTAAGTGGAGCCGGGGAGCTGTTTTTT	CASSSLSGAGELFF
-	-	TRBV7-6	TRBJ2-3	TGTGCCAGCAGCTCCCCCTGGTCCCCCGATACGCAGTATTTT	CASSSPWSPDTQYF
-	TRBD2	TRBV4-3	TRBJ2-7	TGCGCCAGCAGCCAAAGTAGCGGGAGGTCCTACGAGCAGTACTTC	CASSQSSGRSYEQYF
-	TRBD2	TRBV19	TRBJ2-1	TGTGCCAGTCGGAGCGGGAGGGCTTTTAATGATGAGCAGTTCTTC	CASRSGRAFNDEQFF
-	TRBD2	TRBV6-4	TRBJ2-1	TGTGCCAGCAGTGCCTCTTGGACTAGCGGGAGGATGGGAGAGCAGTTCTTC	CASSASWTSGRMGEQFF
once	-	TRBV28	TRBJ1-3	TGTGCCAGCAGTTCCCCCTTAGACTCTGGAAACACCATATATTTT	CASSSPLDSGNTIYF
-	-	TRBV7-7	TRBJ2-7	TGTGCTAGCAGCCCTGGGCGGGGTTACGAGCAGTACTTC	CASSPGRGYEQYF
-	TRBD2	TRBV11-2	TRBJ2-3	TGTGCCAGCAGCCAAACTAGCGGGAGGGCCCAAGATACGCAGTATTTT	CASSQTSGRAQDTQYF
-	TRBD1	TRBV2	TRBJ1-1	TGTGCCAGCAGTCAGGCAGGGGGCACCACTGAAGCTTTCTTT	CASSQAGGTTEAFF
-	-	TRBV27	TRBJ2-2	TGTGCCAGCAGTTTGAATAAGGGCCTGAACACCGGGGAGCTGTTTTTT	CASSLNKGLNTGELFF
-	-	TRBV6-5	TRBJ2-7	TGTGCCAGCAGGGATCAGGGGGGGAACTACGAGCAGTACTTC	CASRDQGGNYEQYF
once	TRBD1	TRBV6-1	TRBJ2-6	TGTGCCAGCAGTGGCGACAGGGACCTTCGGGCCAACGTCCTGACTTTC	CASSGDRDLRANVLTF
-	TRBD1	TRBV6-5	TRBJ1-2	TGTGCCAGCAGAAACAGGGGGCCTAGCTATGGCTACACCTTC	CASRNRGPSYGYTF
-	-	TRBV11-3	TRBJ2-3	TGTGCCAGCAGCTTGGGCCAAGGGGCAGATACGCAGTATTTT	CASSLGQGADTQYF
-	-	TRBV9	TRBJ2-1	TGTGCCAGCAGCGTAGGGTCCATACGAAGCTCCTACAATGAGCAGTTCTTC	CASSVGSIRSSYNEQFF
-	-	TRBV9	TRBJ1-1	TGTGCCAGCAGCGTAGGACGGGACGGAAAGAACATTGAAGCTTTCTTT	CASSVGRDGKNIEAFF
-	TRBD1	TRBV15	TRBJ1-5	TGTGCCACCAGCACCGGGACAGGGCCTTGGTATAGCAATCAGCCCCAGCATTTT	CATSTGTGPWYSNQPQHF
once	TRBD2	TRBV2	TRBJ2-1	TGTGCCAGCAGGGTGGCTAGCGGGAGTTACAATGAGCAGTTCTTC	CASRVASGSYNEQFF
once	-	TRBV29-1	TRBJ1-5	TGCAGCGTAGCGGAAGGGGGCAATCAGCCCCAGCATTTT	CSVAEGGNQPQHF
few	TRBD1	TRBV28	TRBJ1-2	TGTGCCAGCAGTCGACAGGGCTATGGCTACACCTTC	CASSRQGYGYTF
-	TRBD1	TRBV16	TRBJ1-4	TGTGCCAGCAGCGAGGGACAGGACGAAGAACTGTTTTTT	CASSEGQDEELFF
-	-	TRBV25-1	TRBJ2-5	TGTGCCAGCAGTGGGTTAACGGAGACCCAGTACTTC	CASSGLTETQYF
-	TRBD2	TRBV7-2	TRBJ2-1	TGTGCCAGCAGCTTATTAGCGGGAGGGGGTCCCAATGAGCAGTTCTTC	CASSLLAGGGPNEQFF
-	-	TRBV29-1	TRBJ2-3	TGCAGCGTTGGTGCCAGGACCGCAGATACGCAGTATTTT	CSVGARTADTQYF
-	-	TRBV14	TRBJ1-1	TGTGCCAGCAGCCAAGGGGGGACACCTATGAACACTGAAGCTTTCTTT	CASSQGGTPMNTEAFF
-	TRBD2	TRBV19	TRBJ2-3	TGTGCCAGTAGTATCCTCGGCGGGAGTAAGGCAGATACGCAGTATTTT	CASSILGGSKADTQYF
-	TRBD1	TRBV2	TRBJ1-6	TGTGCCAGCAGTCCCCAGGGGGAAGGGAATTCGCCCCTCCACTTT	CASSPQGEGNSPLHF
-	-	TRBV28	TRBJ1-3	TGTGCCAGCAGTTTCCCCCCGCGGGTTTGGAAGACTGGAAACACCATATATTTT	CASSFPPRVWKTGNTIYF
-	-	TRBV7-9	TRBJ1-4	TGTGCCAGCAGCTCCCTGGGCGCCGCAACTAATGAAAAACTGTTTTTT	CASSSLGAATNEKLFF
-	-	TRBV5-1	TRBJ2-5	TGCGCCAGCAGCTTGTGGTCCGCGGGACAAGAGACCCAGTACTTC	CASSLWSAGQETQYF
-	-	TRBV11-2	TRBJ2-7	TGTGCCAGCAGCCCCTCCCCGGGCTCCTACGAGCAGTACTTC	CASSPSPGSYEQYF
-	-	TRBV4-1	TRBJ2-3	TGCGCCAGCAGCCAGCAGGCCGGGGGAGATACGCAGTATTTT	CASSQQAGGDTQYF